This T cell receptor beta chain was captured by sequencing in a study of T-cell memory formation after mild COVID-19. TCRdb called the 5' RACE reads again in MiXCR, with one record for every CDR3 protein. The sample includes approximately 290,000 distinct CDR3 sequences, just under 20% seen only once; the top ten take more than 20%. This CDR3 has 15 residues. Germline V gene data show CDR1 as MGHRA and CDR2 as YSYEKL. Trimming removed 7 bases from V and 7 bases from J; junction bases left unmatched: 15. The sample was PBMCs or a T cell subset sorted from them (not recorded which). V gene TRBV4-1 combines with J gene TRBJ1-2, with 7 bases identical to TRBD1. The TCR sequence derives from a man aged 18 to 35 who had mild COVID-19 (a few samples of this study predate the infection). Cell type and time point are not known. The CDR3 is CASNKALDRTGGYTF. CDR3 bases: TGCGCCAGCAACAAAGCGTTGGACAGGACGGGTGGCTACACCTTC.